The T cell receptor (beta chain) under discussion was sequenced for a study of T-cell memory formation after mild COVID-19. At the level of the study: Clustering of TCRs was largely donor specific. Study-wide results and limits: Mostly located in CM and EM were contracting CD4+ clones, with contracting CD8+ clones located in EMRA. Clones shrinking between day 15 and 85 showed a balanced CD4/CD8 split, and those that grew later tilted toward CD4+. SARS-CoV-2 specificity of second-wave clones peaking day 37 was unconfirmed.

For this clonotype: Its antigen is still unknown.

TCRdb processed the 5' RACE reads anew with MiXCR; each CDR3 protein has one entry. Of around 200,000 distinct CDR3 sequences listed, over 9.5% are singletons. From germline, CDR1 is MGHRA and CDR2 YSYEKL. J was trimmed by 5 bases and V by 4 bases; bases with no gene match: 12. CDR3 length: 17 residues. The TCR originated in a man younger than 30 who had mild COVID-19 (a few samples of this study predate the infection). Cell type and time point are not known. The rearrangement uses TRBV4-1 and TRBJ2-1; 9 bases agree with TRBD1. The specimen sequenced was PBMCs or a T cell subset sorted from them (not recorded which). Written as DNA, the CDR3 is TGCGCCAGCAGCCTGGGGACAGGGACGGGCCATCACAATGAGCAGTTCTTC. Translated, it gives CASSLGTGTGHHNEQFF.